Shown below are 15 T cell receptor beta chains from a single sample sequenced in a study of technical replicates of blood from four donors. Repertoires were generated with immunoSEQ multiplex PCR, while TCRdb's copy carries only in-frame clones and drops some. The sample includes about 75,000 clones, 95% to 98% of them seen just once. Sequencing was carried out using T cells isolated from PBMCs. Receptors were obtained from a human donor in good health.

CDR3 coding DNA: TGCAGCGTTCTCCCAGGCAATGAGCAGTTCTTC. It translates to CSVLPGNEQFF. This chain connects TRBV29-1 to TRBJ2-1; D gene uncertain. V lost 5 bases and J 6 bases, leaving 8 bases between the germline ends. Per the germline V gene, CDR1 is SQVTM and CDR2 is ANQGSEA. The length of the CDR3 is 11 residues.

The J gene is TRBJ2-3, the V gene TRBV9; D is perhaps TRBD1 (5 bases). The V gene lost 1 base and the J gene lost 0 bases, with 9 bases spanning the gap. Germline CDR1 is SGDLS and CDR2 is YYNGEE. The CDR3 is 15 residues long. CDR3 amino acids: CASSVRPGSTDTQYF. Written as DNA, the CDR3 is TGTGCCAGCAGCGTACGCCCAGGGAGCACAGATACGCAGTATTTT.

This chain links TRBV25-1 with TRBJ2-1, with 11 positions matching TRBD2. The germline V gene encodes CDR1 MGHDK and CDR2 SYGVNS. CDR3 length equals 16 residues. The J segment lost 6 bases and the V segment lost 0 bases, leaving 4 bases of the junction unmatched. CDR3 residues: CASSEYGLAGGNEQFF. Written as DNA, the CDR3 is TGTGCCAGCAGTGAATATGGGCTAGCGGGAGGCAATGAGCAGTTCTTC. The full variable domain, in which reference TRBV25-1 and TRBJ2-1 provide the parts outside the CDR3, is EADIYQTPRYLVIGTGKKITLECSQTMGHDKMYWYQQDPGMELHLIHYSYGVNSTEKGDLSSESTVSRIRTEHFPLTLESARPSHTSQYLCASSEYGLAGGNEQFFGPGTRLTVL.

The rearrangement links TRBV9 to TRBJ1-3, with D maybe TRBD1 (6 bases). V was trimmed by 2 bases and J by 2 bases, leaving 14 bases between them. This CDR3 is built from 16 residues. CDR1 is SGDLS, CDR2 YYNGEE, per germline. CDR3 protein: CASSVFPGETGNTIYF. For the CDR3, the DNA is TGTGCCAGCAGCGTCTTCCCAGGGGAAACTGGAAACACCATATATTTT.

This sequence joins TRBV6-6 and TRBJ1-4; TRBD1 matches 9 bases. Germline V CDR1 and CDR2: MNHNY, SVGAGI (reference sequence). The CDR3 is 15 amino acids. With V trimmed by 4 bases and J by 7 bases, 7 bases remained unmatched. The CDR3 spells CASSSGTGLSEKLFF. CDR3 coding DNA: TGTGCCAGCAGTTCCGGGACAGGGTTAAGTGAAAAACTGTTTTTT.

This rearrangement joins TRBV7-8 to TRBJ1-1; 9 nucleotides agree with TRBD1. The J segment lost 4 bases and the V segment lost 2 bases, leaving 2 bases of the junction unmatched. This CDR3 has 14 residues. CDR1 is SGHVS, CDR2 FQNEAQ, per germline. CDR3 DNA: TGTGCCAGCAGCTTAACAGGGGGCGGCACTGAAGCTTTCTTT. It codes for CASSLTGGGTEAFF.

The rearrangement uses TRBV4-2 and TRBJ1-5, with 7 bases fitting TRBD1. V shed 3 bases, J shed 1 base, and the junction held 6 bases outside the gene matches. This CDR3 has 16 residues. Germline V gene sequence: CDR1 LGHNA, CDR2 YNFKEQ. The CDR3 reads CASSHILRGSNQPQHF. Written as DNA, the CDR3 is TGTGCCAGCAGCCATATACTCAGGGGGAGCAATCAGCCCCAGCATTTT.

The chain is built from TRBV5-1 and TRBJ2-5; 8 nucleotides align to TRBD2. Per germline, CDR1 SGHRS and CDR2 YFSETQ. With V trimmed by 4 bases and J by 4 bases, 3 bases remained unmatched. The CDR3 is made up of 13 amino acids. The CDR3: CASSPGLAETQYF. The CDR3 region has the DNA TGCGCCAGCAGCCCTGGACTAGCAGAGACCCAGTACTTC. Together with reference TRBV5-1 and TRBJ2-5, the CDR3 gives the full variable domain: KAGVTQTPRYLIKTRGQQVTLSCSPISGHRSVSWYQQTPGQGLQFLFEYFSETQRNKGNFPGRFSGRQFSNSRSEMNVSTLELGDSALYLCASSPGLAETQYFGPGTRLLVL.

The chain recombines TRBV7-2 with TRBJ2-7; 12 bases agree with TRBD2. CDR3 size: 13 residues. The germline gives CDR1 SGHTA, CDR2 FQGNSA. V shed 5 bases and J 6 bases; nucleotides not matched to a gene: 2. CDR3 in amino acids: CASSLLAGGEQYF. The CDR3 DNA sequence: TGTGCCAGCAGCCTACTAGCGGGAGGCGAGCAGTACTTC. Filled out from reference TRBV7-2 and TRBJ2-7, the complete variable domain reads GAGVSQSPSNKVTEKGKDVELRCDPISGHTALYWYRQSLGQGLEFLIYFQGNSAPDKSGLPSDRFSAERTGGSVSTLTIQRTQQEDSAVYLCASSLLAGGEQYFGPGTRLTVT.

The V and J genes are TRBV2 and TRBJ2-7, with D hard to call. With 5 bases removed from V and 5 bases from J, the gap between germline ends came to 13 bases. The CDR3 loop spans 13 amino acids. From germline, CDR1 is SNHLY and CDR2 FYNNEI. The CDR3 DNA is TGTGCCAGCAGTCCAACTGCCGTCGACGAGCAGTACTTC. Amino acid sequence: CASSPTAVDEQYF.

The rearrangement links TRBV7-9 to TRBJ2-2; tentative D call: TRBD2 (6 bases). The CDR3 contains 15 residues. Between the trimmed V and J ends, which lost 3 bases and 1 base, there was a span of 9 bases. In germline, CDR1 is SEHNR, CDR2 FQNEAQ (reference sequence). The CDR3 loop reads CASSLGEENTGELFF. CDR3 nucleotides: TGTGCCAGCAGCTTGGGGGAGGAGAACACCGGGGAGCTGTTTTTT. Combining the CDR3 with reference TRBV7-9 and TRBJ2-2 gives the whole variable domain DTGVSQNPRHKITKRGQNVTFRCDPISEHNRLYWYRQTLGQGPEFLTYFQNEAQLEKSRLLSDRFSAERPKGSFSTLEIQRTEQGDSAMYLCASSLGEENTGELFFGEGSRLTVL.

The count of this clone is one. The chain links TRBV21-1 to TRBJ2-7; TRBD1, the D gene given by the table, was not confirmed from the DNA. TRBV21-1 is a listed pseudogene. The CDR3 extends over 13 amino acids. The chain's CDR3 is CASSKPSAYEQYF. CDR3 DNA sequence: TGTGCCAGCAGCAAACCGTCAGCCTACGAGCAGTACTTC.

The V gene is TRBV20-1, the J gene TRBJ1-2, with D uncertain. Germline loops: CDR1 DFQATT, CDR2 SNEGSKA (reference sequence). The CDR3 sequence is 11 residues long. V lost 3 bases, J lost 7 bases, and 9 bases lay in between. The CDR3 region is CSARRRPGYTF. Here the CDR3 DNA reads TGCAGTGCTAGGCGGAGACCTGGCTACACCTTC.

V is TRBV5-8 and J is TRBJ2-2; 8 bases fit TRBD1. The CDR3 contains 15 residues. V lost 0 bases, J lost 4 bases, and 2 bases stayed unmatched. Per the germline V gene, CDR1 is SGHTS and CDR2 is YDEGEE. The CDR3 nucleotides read TGTGCCAGCAGCTTGGGACAGGGGTTCACCGGGGAGCTGTTTTTT. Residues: CASSLGQGFTGELFF.

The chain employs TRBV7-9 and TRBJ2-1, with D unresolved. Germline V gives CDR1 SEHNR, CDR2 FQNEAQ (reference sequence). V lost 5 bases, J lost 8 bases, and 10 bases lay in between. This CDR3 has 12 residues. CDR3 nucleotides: TGTGCCAGCAGCCCGAGAGTAGATGAGCAGTTCTTC. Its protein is CASSPRVDEQFF. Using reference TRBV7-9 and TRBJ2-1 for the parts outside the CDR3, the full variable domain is DTGVSQNPRHKITKRGQNVTFRCDPISEHNRLYWYRQTLGQGPEFLTYFQNEAQLEKSRLLSDRFSAERPKGSFSTLEIQRTEQGDSAMYLCASSPRVDEQFFGPGTRLTVL.